This is a list of T cell receptor beta chains from one sample in a study of blood T cell repertoires in COVID-19. The protocol was immunoSEQ multiplex PCR, while the TCRdb copy is restricted to in-frame clones and leaves out a portion. The data show approximately 270,000 clones, with around 88% seen just once and 0.7% to 0.9% held by the top ten. Sequencing was carried out using peripheral blood. Receptors were obtained from a man aged 30 to 45 with acute or convalescent COVID-19. Each CDR3 is given with its conserved first and last residue. Each record gives: CDR3 protein, CDR3 DNA, J gene, V gene, D gene, clone size. A D gene is named only where the DNA matches it firmly. The listing skips clone size in some rows; elsewhere it reads once, few, many or a size class.

CDR3: CASSPRQISSEAFF
DNA: TGTGCCAGCAGTCCCCGACAGATTTCCTCTGAAGCTTTCTTT
J: TRBJ1-1
V: TRBV28
D: .
size: .

CDR3: CASSLATNSPLHF
DNA: TGCGCCAGCAGCTTGGCTACTAATTCACCCCTCCACTTT
J: TRBJ1-6
V: TRBV5-1
D: .
size: .

CDR3: CASSVRDRGLRGYTF
DNA: TGTGCCAGCAGCGTTAGGGACAGGGGGTTGCGGGGCTACACCTTC
J: TRBJ1-2
V: TRBV5-6
D: TRBD1
size: .

CDR3: CASSLTSGVYNEQFF
DNA: TGTGCCAGCAGCTTGACTAGCGGAGTATACAATGAGCAGTTCTTC
J: TRBJ2-1
V: TRBV7-9
D: TRBD2
size: .

CDR3: CASSGAGIAGEEYF
DNA: TGTGCCAGCAGTGGTGCGGGGATAGCGGGAGAGGAGTATTTT
J: TRBJ2-3
V: TRBV2
D: TRBD2
size: once

CDR3: CASSQGANYGYTF
DNA: TGTGCCAGCTCACAGGGAGCTAACTATGGCTACACCTTC
J: TRBJ1-2
V: TRBV18
D: .
size: .

CDR3: CATSDYMNTEAFF
DNA: TGTGCCACCAGTGATTACATGAACACTGAAGCTTTCTTT
J: TRBJ1-1
V: TRBV24-1
D: .
size: .

CDR3: CASSEAGGIGNTIYF
DNA: TGTGCCAGCAGTGAAGCTGGGGGGATCGGAAACACCATATATTTT
J: TRBJ1-3
V: TRBV6-1
D: .
size: .

CDR3: CATSPTDWDQPQHF
DNA: TGTGCCACCAGCCCGACAGATTGGGATCAGCCCCAGCATTTT
J: TRBJ1-5
V: TRBV24-1
D: .
size: .

CDR3: CASSKQGQANYNSPLHF
DNA: TGTGCCAGTAGTAAACAAGGACAGGCGAACTATAATTCACCCCTCCACTTT
J: TRBJ1-6
V: TRBV19
D: TRBD1
size: .

CDR3: CATAFTDQGISPLHF
DNA: TGTGCCACAGCATTTACGGACCAGGGAATTTCACCCCTCCACTTT
J: TRBJ1-6
V: TRBV24-1
D: .
size: .

CDR3: CASSFTRRDSNQPQHF
DNA: TGTGCCAGCAGTTTCACCCGACGGGATAGCAATCAGCCCCAGCATTTT
J: TRBJ1-5
V: TRBV6-5
D: .
size: .

CDR3: CAWSLGPRGQYF
DNA: TGTGCCTGGAGTTTAGGGCCGCGGGGGCAGTACTTC
J: TRBJ2-7
V: TRBV30
D: .
size: .

CDR3: CASRGTGGTEAFF
DNA: TGTGCCAGCAGAGGAACAGGGGGCACTGAAGCTTTCTTT
J: TRBJ1-1
V: TRBV2
D: TRBD1
size: .

CDR3: CASSPLAGGYNEQFF
DNA: TGTGCCAGCAGTCCGCTAGCGGGAGGGTACAATGAGCAGTTCTTC
J: TRBJ2-1
V: TRBV27
D: TRBD2
size: .

CDR3: CASNNGPYEQYF
DNA: TGTGCCAGCAATAATGGGCCCTACGAGCAGTACTTC
J: TRBJ2-7
V: TRBV12-3/TRBV12-4
D: .
size: .

CDR3: CASSILGAGRTEAFF
DNA: TGTGCCAGTAGTATTTTAGGGGCCGGTCGGACTGAAGCTTTCTTT
J: TRBJ1-1
V: TRBV19
D: .
size: .

CDR3: CAISELTGLYEQYF
DNA: TGTGCCATCAGTGAGCTGACAGGCCTCTACGAGCAGTACTTC
J: TRBJ2-7
V: TRBV10-3
D: .
size: .

CDR3: CASSFERTGNTEAFF
DNA: TGTGCCAGCAGCTTTGAGAGGACAGGGAACACTGAAGCTTTCTTT
J: TRBJ1-1
V: TRBV7-8
D: TRBD1
size: few

CDR3: CASSYEGARGYTF
DNA: TGTGCCAGCAGTTACGAAGGGGCGCGGGGCTACACCTTC
J: TRBJ1-2
V: TRBV6-6
D: .
size: .

CDR3: CASSSTGGQRLAGGRHEQFF
DNA: TGTGCCAGTAGTAGCACAGGGGGCCAAAGACTAGCGGGAGGGAGGCATGAGCAGTTCTTC
J: TRBJ2-1
V: TRBV19
D: TRBD2
size: .

CDR3: CAKRGPQHF
DNA: TGTGCCAAACGGGGGCCCCAGCATTTT
J: TRBJ1-5
V: TRBV28
D: .
size: .

CDR3: CASSEDPGAGNTIYF
DNA: TGTGCCAGCAGTGAAGATCCAGGGGCTGGAAACACCATATATTTT
J: TRBJ1-3
V: TRBV6-1
D: .
size: .

CDR3: CASSPEQGAWETQYF
DNA: TGTGCCAGCTCACCAGAACAGGGGGCTTGGGAGACCCAGTACTTC
J: TRBJ2-5
V: TRBV18
D: TRBD1
size: once

CDR3: CASSGRLAIPDTQYF
DNA: TGTGCCAGCAGCGGCCGACTAGCGATCCCAGATACGCAGTATTTT
J: TRBJ2-3
V: TRBV7-8
D: TRBD2
size: .

CDR3: CASSPSGGGTDTQYF
DNA: TGTGCCAGCAGCCCGAGCGGGGGGGGCACAGATACGCAGTATTTT
J: TRBJ2-3
V: TRBV3-1/TRBV3-2
D: TRBD2
size: .

CDR3: CASSQVDQGSGYTF
DNA: TGCGCCAGCAGCCAAGTAGATCAGGGGTCTGGCTACACCTTC
J: TRBJ1-2
V: TRBV4-1
D: .
size: .

CDR3: CATSRGLNTEAFF
DNA: TGTGCCACCAGCAGGGGGCTGAACACTGAAGCTTTCTTT
J: TRBJ1-1
V: TRBV24-1
D: TRBD1
size: .

CDR3: CASNPGTSHYNEQFF
DNA: TGTGCCAGCAACCCGGGGACTTCCCATTACAATGAGCAGTTCTTC
J: TRBJ2-1
V: TRBV9
D: .
size: .

CDR3: CASSIGGNNQPQHF
DNA: TGTGCCAGTAGTATAGGAGGGAACAATCAGCCCCAGCATTTT
J: TRBJ1-5
V: TRBV19
D: .
size: .

CDR3: CAISESPGSPDTQYF
DNA: TGTGCCATCAGTGAGTCTCCGGGATCCCCAGATACGCAGTATTTT
J: TRBJ2-3
V: TRBV10-3
D: .
size: .

CDR3: CASGLSTGTEAFF
DNA: TGTGCTAGTGGCCTATCGACAGGAACTGAAGCTTTCTTT
J: TRBJ1-1
V: TRBV12-5
D: .
size: .

CDR3: CASSLGQGTNSPLHF
DNA: TGTGCCAGCAGTTTAGGACAGGGCACTAATTCACCCCTCCACTTT
J: TRBJ1-6
V: TRBV27
D: TRBD1
size: few

CDR3: CASSFFSYNSPLHF
DNA: TGCGCCAGCAGCTTCTTTTCCTATAATTCACCCCTCCACTTT
J: TRBJ1-6
V: TRBV5-1
D: .
size: .

CDR3: CSVGDSHIHRGYTF
DNA: TGCAGCGTTGGCGACAGCCACATTCACAGGGGCTACACCTTC
J: TRBJ1-2
V: TRBV29-1
D: .
size: .

CDR3: CASSLSAGRHQPQHF
DNA: TGTGCCAGCAGCTTATCGGCAGGGCGCCATCAGCCCCAGCATTTT
J: TRBJ1-5
V: TRBV7-2
D: .
size: .

CDR3: CASSIISGGSGNTIYF
DNA: TGTGCCAGTAGTATAATATCTGGAGGCTCTGGAAACACCATATATTTT
J: TRBJ1-3
V: TRBV19
D: .
size: .

CDR3: CASSLFSGPQGHEQFF
DNA: TGTGCCAGCAGCTTATTTAGCGGTCCCCAAGGGCATGAGCAGTTCTTC
J: TRBJ2-1
V: TRBV7-9
D: .
size: .

CDR3: CASSFRDRGGEQYF
DNA: TGTGCCAGCAGCTTCCGGGACAGGGGGGGCGAGCAGTACTTC
J: TRBJ2-7
V: TRBV7-2
D: TRBD1
size: .

CDR3: CAWSHTREKLFF
DNA: TGTGCCTGGAGTCATACGCGGGAAAAACTGTTTTTT
J: TRBJ1-4
V: TRBV30
D: .
size: .

CDR3: CASSSRGTGSVSQPQHF
DNA: TGTGCCAGTAGTAGTAGGGGGACAGGTTCGGTAAGTCAGCCCCAGCATTTT
J: TRBJ1-5
V: TRBV19
D: TRBD1
size: .

CDR3: CSAQGGANVLTF
DNA: TGCAGCGCACAGGGTGGGGCCAACGTCCTGACTTTC
J: TRBJ2-6
V: TRBV29-1
D: .
size: .

CDR3: CASSRAGAGNTIYF
DNA: TGTGCCAGCAGCAGGGCGGGGGCTGGAAACACCATATATTTT
J: TRBJ1-3
V: TRBV9
D: .
size: .

CDR3: CASSLNTQAGANVLTF
DNA: TGCGCCAGCAGCTTGAATACCCAGGCTGGGGCCAACGTCCTGACTTTC
J: TRBJ2-6
V: TRBV5-1
D: .
size: once

CDR3: CASSQGAGWGKNIQYF
DNA: TGTGCCAGCAGCCAAGGGGCAGGGTGGGGCAAAAACATTCAGTACTTC
J: TRBJ2-4
V: TRBV9
D: .
size: .

CDR3: CASSMLRSVSGYTF
DNA: TGTGCCAGTAGTATGCTACGTTCCGTTAGTGGCTACACCTTC
J: TRBJ1-2
V: TRBV19
D: .
size: .

CDR3: CASSVMGARNQPQHF
DNA: TGCGCCAGCAGCGTGATGGGGGCACGCAATCAGCCCCAGCATTTT
J: TRBJ1-5
V: TRBV5-1
D: .
size: .